These 27 T cell receptor beta chains originate from one sample sequenced in a study of shared clonotypes between healthy human individuals. The repertoire was sequenced with immunoSEQ multiplex PCR; TCRdb's copy has only in-frame clones and lacks some. The top ten hold under 2% of the sample, which has a few million clones, over 85% seen once. CD45RO-negative, CCR7-positively selected cells formed the naive CD8 fraction, excluding terminally differentiated effector memory CD45RA+ cells. Material: naive CD8+ T cells from PBMCs. The receptors originated from a man aged 18 to 30 in good health. Some clones in this sample may be carry-over from other donors' samples.

The V call is TRBV28, the J call TRBJ1-5, with TRBD1 identical over 7 bases. CDR3 size: 16 residues. Germline V gene data show CDR1 as MDHEN and CDR2 as SYDVKM. After removal of 4 bases from V and 3 bases from J, the junction contained 9 bases not matched to a gene. The CDR3 bases are TGTGCCAGCAGTTCACCCCGGGACAGAGACAATCAGCCCCAGCATTTT. It encodes CASSSPRDRDNQPQHF.

This rearrangement joins TRBV11-2 to TRBJ2-3, with TRBD2 matching 11 bases. This CDR3 is built from 19 residues. CDR1 and CDR2 (germline): SGHAT, FQNNGV. The junction had 13 bases not matched to a gene; V was cut back by 1 base and J by 4 bases. The CDR3 coding sequence is TGTGCCAGCAGCTTAGGCCCTCGACTAGCGGGACCCCTCTCAGATACGCAGTATTTT. It codes for CASSLGPRLAGPLSDTQYF.

This clone was seen a handful of times. The gene calls are TRBV25-1 and TRBJ1-2, with a tentative D call TRBD1 (5 bases). With 5 bases removed from V and 3 bases from J, the gap between germline ends came to 7 bases. The CDR3 sequence is 12 residues long. Germline CDR1 and CDR2: MGHDK and SYGVNS. DNA of the CDR3: TGTGCCAGCAGTAAGGGGCACTATGGCTACACCTTC. Its protein is CASSKGHYGYTF.

V gene TRBV27 combines with J gene TRBJ2-7; D is possibly TRBD1 or TRBD2 (6 bases each). This CDR3 has 14 amino acids. V gave up 2 bases and J gave up 4 bases, with 12 bases separating them. The germline V gene has CDR1 MNHEY and CDR2 SMNVEV (reference sequence). CDR3 region: CASSLDGGRYEQYF. In DNA form, the CDR3 reads TGTGCCAGCAGTTTAGACGGGGGCCGTTACGAGCAGTACTTC.

This clone showed up just once. The chain is built from TRBV19 and TRBJ1-5; the match to TRBD1 covers 8 bases. V shed 3 bases and J 4 bases; nucleotides not matched to a gene: 5. There are 15 residues in the CDR3. Looked up from germline, CDR1 is LNHDA and CDR2 is SQIVND (reference sequence). The CDR3 DNA follows: TGTGCCAGTAGTATCTCGGACAGGGAGAATCAGCCCCAGCATTTT. Translation gives CASSISDRENQPQHF.

The chain is built from TRBV19 and TRBJ2-3; D gene uncertain. The germline V and J ends were trimmed by 3 bases and 4 bases, with 17 bases remaining between them. CDR3 length: 16 residues. CDR1 is LNHDA, CDR2 SQIVND, per germline (reference sequence). CDR3 nucleotides: TGTGCCAGTAGTATTGCCAGACATCTTAGGGCAGATACGCAGTATTTT. Translating it yields CASSIARHLRADTQYF.

This rearrangement joins TRBV27 to TRBJ1-5, with TRBD1 matching 10 bases. The CDR3 covers 18 residues. Per the germline V gene, CDR1 is MNHEY and CDR2 is SMNVEV (reference sequence). J gave up 0 bases and V 1 base, and 6 bases lay outside the gene matches. CDR3 amino acids: CASSLWGQGPYSNQPQHF. CDR3 in DNA: TGTGCCAGCAGTTTATGGGGACAGGGGCCCTATAGCAATCAGCCCCAGCATTTT.

With respect to this clone: Other nucleotide sequences in the sample specify the same CDR3. The chain combines TRBV19 with TRBJ2-3, with TRBD1 matching over 10 bases. CDR1 is LNHDA and CDR2 is SQIVND in the germline V gene (reference sequence). Unmatched junction bases numbered 2, after V lost 3 bases and J lost 2 bases. The CDR3 is 15 amino acids. The CDR3 coding sequence is TGTGCCAGTAGTATCGGGACAGGGGCCACAGATACGCAGTATTTT. It yields the protein CASSIGTGATDTQYF.

V usage is TRBV7-9 and J usage is TRBJ2-7; a possible D gene is TRBD2 (5 bases). Per germline, CDR1 SEHNR and CDR2 FQNEAQ (reference sequence). V was clipped by 2 bases and J by 6 bases, with 11 bases between them. This CDR3 has 13 residues. The CDR3 coding sequence is TGTGCCAGCAGCTTAACTGAACGGGGCGAGCAGTACTTC. It is translated as CASSLTERGEQYF.

This clone was observed a single time. J is TRBJ2-7 and V is TRBV11-2, with D perhaps TRBD2 (5 bases). The CDR3 extends over 15 amino acids. Germline V gene lookup returns CDR1 SGHAT and CDR2 FQNNGV. V was shortened by 5 bases and J by 3 bases, with 17 bases between the two germline ends. CDR3 sequence: CASSDPGLAFYEQYF. Written as DNA, the CDR3 is TGTGCCAGCAGCGACCCTGGGCTAGCCTTCTACGAGCAGTACTTC.

The V and J genes are TRBV11-2 and TRBJ2-7, with TRBD2 as a possible D gene (6 bases). The CDR3 contains 16 residues. The germline V gene has CDR1 SGHAT and CDR2 FQNNGV. Deletions cut 4 bases from V and 2 bases from J, with 18 bases between. The CDR3 loop is CASSSRGAGPTYEQYF. The CDR3 nucleotides read TGTGCCAGCAGCTCCAGAGGGGCGGGGCCGACCTACGAGCAGTACTTC.

V is TRBV5-4 and J is TRBJ2-1, with TRBD2 matching 12 bases. The CDR3 totals 15 residues. The junction had 3 bases not matched to a gene; V was cut back by 0 bases and J by 8 bases. From germline, CDR1 is SGHNT and CDR2 YYREEE (reference sequence). CDR3 sequence: CASSLASSGRDEQFF. CDR3 in DNA: TGTGCCAGCAGCTTGGCTTCTAGCGGGAGGGATGAGCAGTTCTTC.

The rearrangement uses TRBV5-1 and TRBJ2-1, with D perhaps matching TRBD1 (5 bases). Trimming took 0 bases from V and 5 from J, leaving 12 bases between them. The germline V gene encodes CDR1 SGHRS and CDR2 YFSETQ. The CDR3 is 15 amino acids. CDR3 protein: CASSLVRGWDNEQFF. CDR3 DNA: TGCGCCAGCAGCTTGGTAAGGGGTTGGGACAATGAGCAGTTCTTC.

This clone is a singleton in its sample. V usage is TRBV13 and J usage is TRBJ2-2; weak D call: TRBD2 (6 bases). V lost 5 bases to trimming and J lost 5 bases, with 15 bases between them. The CDR3 has 15 residues. The germline V gene has CDR1 PRHDT and CDR2 FYEKMQ (reference sequence). This CDR3 is CASSERLGRTGELFF. As DNA, the CDR3 is TGTGCCAGCAGCGAGCGACTAGGACGGACCGGGGAGCTGTTTTTT.

This sequence joins TRBV4-3 and TRBJ2-1, with 10 bases fitting TRBD2. Germline CDR1 and CDR2: LGHNA and YSLEER. J lost 8 bases, V lost 0 bases, and 10 bases had no gene match. The CDR3 is 17 amino acids. The CDR3: CASSQDRASGSRDEQFF. The CDR3 DNA reads as TGCGCCAGCAGCCAAGATAGGGCTAGCGGGAGTAGGGATGAGCAGTTCTTC.

Note on this clone: This sample also contains other DNA sequences that code for the same CDR3. This sequence joins TRBV29-1 and TRBJ2-7; D uncertain. Trimming removed 4 bases from V and 2 bases from J, with 9 bases in between. Germline V lookup: CDR1 SQVTM, CDR2 ANQGSEA. This CDR3 has 12 amino acids. CDR3 residues: CSVVSGTYEQYF. The CDR3 bases are TGCAGCGTTGTATCTGGTACCTACGAGCAGTACTTC.

Turning to this clone: This same CDR3 is encoded by further DNA sequences in the sample. This chain uses TRBV19 with TRBJ2-7; D is unclear. This CDR3 contains 11 residues. The germline gives CDR1 LNHDA, CDR2 SQIVND (reference sequence). Trimming stripped 4 bases from V and 6 bases from J, with 7 bases between. The chain's CDR3 is CASSTGLEQYF. The DNA of the CDR3 is TGTGCCAGTAGTACAGGCCTCGAGCAGTACTTC.

This sequence joins TRBV7-8 and TRBJ2-1; 9 bases are shared with TRBD1. This CDR3 has 16 residues. Germline assignment: CDR1 SGHVS and CDR2 FQNEAQ. J gave up 6 bases and V 5 bases, and 11 bases lay outside the gene matches. The DNA of the CDR3 is TGTGCCAGCAGCCTGGGGCACGGACAGGGGTCCAATGAGCAGTTCTTC. Amino acids: CASSLGHGQGSNEQFF.

J is TRBJ2-2 and V is TRBV5-4, with 10 bases fitting TRBD2. Germline loops: CDR1 SGHNT, CDR2 YYREEE (reference sequence). V lost 4 bases and J lost 4; bases outside the gene matches: 7. The CDR3 has 16 amino acids. The CDR3 DNA reads TGTGCCAGCAGCGGAATACTAGCGGGAATCACCGGGGAGCTGTTTTTT. This codes for CASSGILAGITGELFF.

This rearrangement joins TRBV7-9 to TRBJ2-7; 7 nucleotides match TRBD1. Per the germline V gene, CDR1 is SEHNR and CDR2 is FQNEAQ (reference sequence). The CDR3 spans 13 residues. Trimming removed 6 bases from V and 2 bases from J; junction bases left unmatched: 4. The CDR3 sequence is CASSAGTAYEQYF. CDR3 sequence (DNA): TGTGCCAGCAGTGCCGGGACAGCCTACGAGCAGTACTTC.

The chain has TRBV28 and TRBJ1-4; unclear D gene. This CDR3 contains 14 residues. The germline V gene has CDR1 MDHEN and CDR2 SYDVKM. The V end was cut by 4 bases, the J end by 12 bases, with 18 bases between. The CDR3 region has the DNA TGTGCCAGCAGTTCCCGTTACGTGAGGGCGCAACTGTTTTTT. Translated: CASSSRYVRAQLFF.

The rearrangement uses TRBV29-1 and TRBJ2-7, with D perhaps TRBD1 or TRBD2 (5 bases each). The CDR3 extends over 13 amino acids. Deletions cut 7 bases from V and 4 bases from J, with 17 bases between. From germline, CDR1 is SQVTM and CDR2 ANQGSEA. The DNA for the CDR3 is TGCAGCGCCCTGGGACCGACGAATTACGAGCAGTACTTC. Translated: CSALGPTNYEQYF.

The gene calls are TRBV11-2 and TRBJ2-7; 14 bases fit TRBD2. The trim removed 2 bases at V and 6 bases at J, leaving 6 bases unmatched. The CDR3 sequence is 16 residues long. Germline V lookup: CDR1 SGHAT, CDR2 FQNNGV. CDR3 sequence reads: CASSLLTGTSGSEQYF. The CDR3 nucleotides are TGTGCCAGCAGCTTACTAACCGGGACTAGCGGGAGCGAGCAGTACTTC.

The genes are TRBV15 and TRBJ1-1, with a tentative D call TRBD1 (6 bases). In germline, CDR1 is LNHNV, CDR2 YYDKDF (reference sequence). Deletions cut 3 bases from V and 2 bases from J, with 13 bases between. The CDR3 has 15 residues. The CDR3 bases are TGTGCCACCAGCAGCCGGGACACCTTTAACACTGAAGCTTTCTTT. Translation: CATSSRDTFNTEAFF.

The chain links TRBV7-3 to TRBJ2-1; 11 nucleotides align to TRBD2. Trimming took 5 bases from V and 7 from J; bases not matched to a gene: 7. This CDR3 region has 15 residues. Germline CDR1 and CDR2: SGHTA and FQGTGA. The CDR3 reads CASSATSGSFNEQFF. CDR3 DNA: TGTGCCAGCAGCGCCACTAGCGGGAGCTTTAATGAGCAGTTCTTC.

The rearrangement joins TRBV23-1 to TRBJ1-1; 7 bases match TRBD1. TRBV23-1 is reported as an ORF; its role is uncertain. The trim removed 6 bases at V and 5 bases at J, leaving 15 bases unmatched. This CDR3 has 16 residues. The CDR3 nucleotides read TGCGCCAGCAGGGAGAGGGACGAGGGGGCTCGAACTGAAGCTTTCTTT. This encodes CASRERDEGARTEAFF.

The gene calls are TRBV28 and TRBJ1-3; D perhaps matches TRBD1 (6 bases). The CDR3 totals 16 residues. The germline V and J ends were trimmed by 4 bases and 5 bases, with 18 bases remaining between them. Germline V gene lookup returns CDR1 MDHEN and CDR2 SYDVKM. This CDR3 is CASSSSRDMVRNTIYF. CDR3 DNA sequence: TGTGCCAGCAGTTCAAGCCGGGACATGGTGAGAAACACCATATATTTT.